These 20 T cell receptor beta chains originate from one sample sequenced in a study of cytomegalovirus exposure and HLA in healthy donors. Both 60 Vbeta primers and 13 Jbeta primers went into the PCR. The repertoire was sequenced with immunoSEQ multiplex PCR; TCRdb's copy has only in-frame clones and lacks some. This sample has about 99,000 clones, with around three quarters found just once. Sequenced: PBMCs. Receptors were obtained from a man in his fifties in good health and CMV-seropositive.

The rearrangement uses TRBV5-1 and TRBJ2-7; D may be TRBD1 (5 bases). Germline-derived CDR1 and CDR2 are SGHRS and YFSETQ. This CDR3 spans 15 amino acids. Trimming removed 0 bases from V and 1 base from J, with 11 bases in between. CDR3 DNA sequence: TGCGCCAGCAGCTTGGACCAGGGAACGTCCTACGAGCAGTACTTC. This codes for CASSLDQGTSYEQYF.

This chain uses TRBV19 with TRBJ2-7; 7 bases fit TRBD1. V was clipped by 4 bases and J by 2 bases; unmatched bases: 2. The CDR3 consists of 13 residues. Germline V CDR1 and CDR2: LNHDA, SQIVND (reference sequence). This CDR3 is CASSRTGPYEQYF. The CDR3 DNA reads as TGTGCCAGTAGTAGGACAGGACCCTACGAGCAGTACTTC.

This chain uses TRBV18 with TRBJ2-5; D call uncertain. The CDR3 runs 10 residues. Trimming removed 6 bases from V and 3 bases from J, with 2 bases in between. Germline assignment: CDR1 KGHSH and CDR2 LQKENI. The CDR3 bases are TGTGCCAGCTCCGAAGAGACCCAGTACTTC. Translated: CASSEETQYF.

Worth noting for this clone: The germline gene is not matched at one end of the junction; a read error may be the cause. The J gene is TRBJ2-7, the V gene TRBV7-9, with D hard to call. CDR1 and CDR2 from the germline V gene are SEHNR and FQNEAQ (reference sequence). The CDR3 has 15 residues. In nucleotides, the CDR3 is TGTTCCAGCAGCTCCACCGACTGGCTAATGTACGAGCAGTACTTC. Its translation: CSSSSTDWLMYEQYF.

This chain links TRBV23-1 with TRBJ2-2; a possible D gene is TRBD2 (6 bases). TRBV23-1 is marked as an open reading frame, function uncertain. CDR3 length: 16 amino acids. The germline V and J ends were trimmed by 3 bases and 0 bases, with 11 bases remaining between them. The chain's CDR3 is CASSQPGLSNTGELFF. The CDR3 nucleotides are TGCGCCAGCAGTCAGCCGGGACTCTCGAACACCGGGGAGCTGTTTTTT.

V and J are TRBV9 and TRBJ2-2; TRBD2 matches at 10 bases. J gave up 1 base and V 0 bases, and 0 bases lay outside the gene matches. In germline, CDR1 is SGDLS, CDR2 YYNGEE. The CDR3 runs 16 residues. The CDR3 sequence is CASSVGLAGNTGELFF. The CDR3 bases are TGTGCCAGCAGCGTAGGACTAGCGGGGAACACCGGGGAGCTGTTTTTT.

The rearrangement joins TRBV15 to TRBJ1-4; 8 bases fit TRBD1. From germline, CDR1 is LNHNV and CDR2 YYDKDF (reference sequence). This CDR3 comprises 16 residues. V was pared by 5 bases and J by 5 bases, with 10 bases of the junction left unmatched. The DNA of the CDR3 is TGTGCCACCAGCGCCCGGACAGGGTACGTGAATGAAAAACTGTTTTTT. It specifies CATSARTGYVNEKLFF.

The CDR3 protein is CASSLMDLVGAGELFF. In DNA form, the CDR3 reads TGTGCCAGCAGTCTAATGGACTTAGTTGGTGCCGGGGAGCTGTTTTTT. This sequence joins TRBV27 and TRBJ2-2, with a weak D call TRBD2 (5 bases). Germline-derived CDR1 and CDR2 are MNHEY and SMNVEV (reference sequence). The germline V and J ends were trimmed by 5 bases and 6 bases, with 19 bases remaining between them. CDR3 length: 16 amino acids.

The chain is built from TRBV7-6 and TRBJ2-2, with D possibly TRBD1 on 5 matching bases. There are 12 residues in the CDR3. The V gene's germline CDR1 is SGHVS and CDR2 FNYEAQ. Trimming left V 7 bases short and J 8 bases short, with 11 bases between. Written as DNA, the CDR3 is TGTGCCAGCACGCTAGGGGTGGGGGAGCTGTTTTTT. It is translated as CASTLGVGELFF.

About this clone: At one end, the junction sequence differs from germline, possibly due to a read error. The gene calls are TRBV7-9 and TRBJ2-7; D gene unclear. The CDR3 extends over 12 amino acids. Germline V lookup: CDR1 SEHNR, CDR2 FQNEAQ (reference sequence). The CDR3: CSSTPVPYEQYF. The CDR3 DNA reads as TGTTCCAGCACCCCAGTCCCTTACGAGCAGTACTTC.

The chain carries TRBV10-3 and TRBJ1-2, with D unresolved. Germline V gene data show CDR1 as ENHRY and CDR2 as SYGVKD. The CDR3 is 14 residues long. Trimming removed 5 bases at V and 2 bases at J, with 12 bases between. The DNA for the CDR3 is TGTGCCATCAGTTACGACCGCGGAAACTATGGCTACACCTTC. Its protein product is CAISYDRGNYGYTF.

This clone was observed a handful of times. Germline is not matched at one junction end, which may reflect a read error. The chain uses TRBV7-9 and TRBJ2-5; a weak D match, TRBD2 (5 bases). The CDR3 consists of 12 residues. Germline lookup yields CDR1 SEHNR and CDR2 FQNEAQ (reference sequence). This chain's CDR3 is CSSSREGETQYF. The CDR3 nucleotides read TGTTCCAGCAGCCGTGAGGGAGAGACCCAGTACTTC.

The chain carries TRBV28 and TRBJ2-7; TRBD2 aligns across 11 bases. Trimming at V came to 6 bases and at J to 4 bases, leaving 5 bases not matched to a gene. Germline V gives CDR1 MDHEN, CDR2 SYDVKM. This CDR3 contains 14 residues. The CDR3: CASRTTSGSYEQYF. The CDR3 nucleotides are TGTGCCAGCAGGACAACTAGCGGGAGTTACGAGCAGTACTTC.

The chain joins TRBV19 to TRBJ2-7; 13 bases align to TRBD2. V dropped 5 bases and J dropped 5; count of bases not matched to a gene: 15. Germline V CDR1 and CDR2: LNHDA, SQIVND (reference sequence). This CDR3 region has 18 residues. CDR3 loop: CASSPGTSGKHIADEQYF. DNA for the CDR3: TGTGCCAGTAGTCCCGGGACTAGCGGGAAGCACATCGCCGACGAGCAGTACTTC.

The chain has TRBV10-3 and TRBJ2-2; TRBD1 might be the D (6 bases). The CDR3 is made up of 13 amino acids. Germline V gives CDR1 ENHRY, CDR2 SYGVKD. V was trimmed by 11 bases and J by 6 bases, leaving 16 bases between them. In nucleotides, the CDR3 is TGTGCCTCTCGGACAGACCAGGCCGGGGAGCTGTTTTTT. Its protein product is CASRTDQAGELFF.

The CDR3: CASIATRRTEAFF. The CDR3 region has the DNA TGTGCCAGCATAGCGACAAGGAGGACTGAAGCTTTCTTT. The chain is built from TRBV6-1 and TRBJ1-1; no firm D call. Trimming shortened V by 7 bases and J by 5 bases, and 14 bases separated the two germline ends. The CDR3 runs 13 residues. Germline-derived CDR1 and CDR2 are MNHNS and SASEGT.

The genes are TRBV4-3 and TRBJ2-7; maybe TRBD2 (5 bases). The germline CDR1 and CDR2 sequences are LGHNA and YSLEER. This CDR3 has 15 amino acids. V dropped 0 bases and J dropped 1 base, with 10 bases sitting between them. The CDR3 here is CASSQDHRGSYEQYF. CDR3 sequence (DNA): TGCGCCAGCAGCCAAGATCATAGAGGGTCCTACGAGCAGTACTTC.

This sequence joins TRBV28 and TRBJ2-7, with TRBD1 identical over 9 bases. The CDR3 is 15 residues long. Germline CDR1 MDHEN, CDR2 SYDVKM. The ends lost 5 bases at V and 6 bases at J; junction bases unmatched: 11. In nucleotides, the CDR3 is TGTGCCAGCAGTGCCGGGACAGGGCCTCTCAGCGAGCAGTACTTC. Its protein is CASSAGTGPLSEQYF.

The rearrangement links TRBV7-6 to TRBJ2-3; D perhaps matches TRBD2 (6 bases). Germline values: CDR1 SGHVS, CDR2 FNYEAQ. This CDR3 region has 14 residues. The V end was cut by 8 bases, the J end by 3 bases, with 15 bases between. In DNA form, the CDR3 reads TGTGCCAGCTCGCCGGGAGTTGATACAGATACGCAGTATTTT. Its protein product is CASSPGVDTDTQYF.

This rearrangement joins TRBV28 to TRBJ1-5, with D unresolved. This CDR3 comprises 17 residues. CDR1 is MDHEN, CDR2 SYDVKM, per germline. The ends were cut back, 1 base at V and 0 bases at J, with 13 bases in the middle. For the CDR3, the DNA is TGTGCCAGCAGTTTATACGGCAGCGCCGGTAGCAATCAGCCCCAGCATTTT. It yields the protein CASSLYGSAGSNQPQHF.